Detailed here is one T cell receptor (beta chain). Its antigen is as yet unknown. The trim removed 0 bases at V and 4 bases at J, leaving 4 bases unmatched. Germline lookup yields CDR1 SGHVS and CDR2 FQNEAQ. The CDR3 spans 16 residues. Assay: immunoSEQ multiplex PCR; the TCRdb copy retains only in-frame clones and omits some. The sample records under 80,000 clones, around 90% being singletons. This record belongs to a study of OX40 agonist ivuxolimab in advanced cancers. The study's findings and limits: There were, on average, more expanded clones in CD8+ T cells than in CD4+.

The chain recombines TRBV7-8 with TRBJ2-1; 9 nucleotides agree with TRBD2. The specimen was CD4+ or CD8+ T cells sorted from blood, collected in a trial of the OX40 agonist ivuxolimab. The TCR comes from an adult with an advanced solid tumor such as melanoma, head and neck, liver or kidney cancer. CDR3 sequence (DNA): TGTGCCAGCAGCTTAGCGGCTAGCGGGAATTACAATGAGCAGTTCTTC. Amino acid sequence: CASSLAASGNYNEQFF.